Presented here are 18 T cell receptor beta chains from one specimen sequenced in a study of molecular identifiers for immune sequencing clone quantification. From the PCR reads, TCRdb called clonotypes with MiXCR, one entry per CDR3 protein. The sample shows 300,000 to 400,000 distinct CDR3 sequences, roughly 23% of them seen only once. Sequencing input: naive CD8+ T cells from blood, with Jurkat cell RNA spiked in. The subset here: FACS-sorted CD8+CD4-CCR7+CD45RA+ naive T cells. The receptors derive from a human donor in good health. Some libraries in this study had Jurkat cell RNA spiked in.

As concerns this clonotype: Given a much more abundant clone one base away, this may be a read error. The chain has TRBV6-2 or TRBV6-3 and TRBJ1-1; no firm D call. The V gene's germline CDR1 is MNHEY and CDR2 SVGEGT. The CDR3 has 13 amino acids. In DNA form, the CDR3 reads TGTGCCGGCAGTTACGTCTCGAACACTGAAGCTTTCTTT. The encoded protein is CAGSYVSNTEAFF.

This clonotype occurred many times. The J gene is TRBJ2-2, the V gene TRBV6-5, with 8 bases matching TRBD2. The germline CDR1 and CDR2 sequences are MNHEY and SVGAGI. This CDR3 has 16 amino acids. The junction had 6 bases not matched to a gene; V was cut back by 5 bases and J by 1 base. The CDR3 DNA sequence: TGTGCCAGCAGTCAACTGAGCGGGGGGAACACCGGGGAGCTGTTTTTT. Protein sequence: CASSQLSGGNTGELFF.

For this clonotype: A read error may explain this, as a much larger clone is one base away. This chain links TRBV7-4 with TRBJ2-1; D may be TRBD2 (6 bases). CDR1 SGHVT and CDR2 SQSDAQ come from the germline V gene. This CDR3 is built from 15 residues. The CDR3 loop reads CASGLGASAHNEQFF. CDR3 bases: TGTGCCAGCGGCTTAGGGGCTAGCGCCCACAATGAGCAGTTCTTC. Based on the CDR3 plus reference TRBV7-4 and TRBJ2-1, the full variable domain is GAGVSQSPRYKVAKRGRDVALRCDSISGHVTLYWYRQTLGQGSEVLTYSQSDAQRDKSGRPSGRFSAERPERSVSTLKIQRTEQGDSAVYLCASGLGASAHNEQFFGPGTRLTVL.

This clonotype came up once. A single base separates this from a much larger clone, so it may be a read error. The chain carries TRBV7-2 and TRBJ1-1; D is possibly TRBD1 (6 bases). This CDR3 has 14 amino acids. The V gene lost 4 bases and the J gene lost 1 base, with 10 bases spanning the gap. Germline V gene sequence: CDR1 SGHTA, CDR2 FQGNSA. This chain's CDR3 is CASSSWGPNTEAFF. The CDR3 DNA reads TGTGCCAGCAGCTCGTGGGGGCCGAACACTGAAGCTTTCTTT.

This clonotype appeared a single time. A much larger clone differs by one base, so this may be a read error. This sequence joins TRBV29-1 and TRBJ1-1; no reliable D call. Germline lookup yields CDR1 SQVTM and CDR2 ANQGSEA. The CDR3 contains 16 residues. The CDR3 reads CGVEMPMGNIETEAFF. Here the CDR3 DNA reads TGCGGCGTTGAGATGCCTATGGGGAACATTGAAACTGAAGCTTTCTTT. Filled out from reference TRBV29-1 and TRBJ1-1, the complete variable domain reads SAVISQKPSRDICQRGTSLTIQCQVDSQVTMMFWYRQQPGQSLTLIATANQGSEATYESGFVIDKFPISRPNLTFSTLTVSNMSPEDSSIYLCGVEMPMGNIETEAFFGQGTRLTVV.

Remarks on this clonotype: A read error may explain this, as a much larger clone is one base away. V is TRBV2 and J is TRBJ2-3, with 8 nucleotides matching TRBD1. The CDR3 runs 15 residues. Germline lookup yields CDR1 SNHLY and CDR2 FYNNEI. For the CDR3, the DNA is TGTGCCAGCAGTGACAGGGGGCCGAGCACAGATACGCGGTATTTT. Translation: CASSDRGPSTDTRYF.

In the case of this clonotype: A read error may produce the germline difference seen at one junction end. The gene calls are TRBV30 and TRBJ1-1; D is ambiguous. From germline, CDR1 is GTSNPN and CDR2 SVGIG (reference sequence). The length of the CDR3 is 11 residues. In nucleotides, the CDR3 is TGTGCCAGGAGTCTAGTGCCTGAAGCTTTCTTT. It yields the protein CARSLVPEAFF. Together with reference TRBV30 and TRBJ1-1, the CDR3 gives the full variable domain: SQTIHQWPATLVQPVGSPLSLECTVEGTSNPNLYWYRQAAGRGLQLLFYSVGIGQISSEVPQNLSASRPQDRQFILSSKKLLLSDSGFYLCARSLVPEAFFGQGTRLTVV.

V usage is TRBV12-5 and J usage is TRBJ1-1; no definite D call. Germline loops: CDR1 LGHNT, CDR2 FRNRAP. V gave up 6 bases and J gave up 5 bases, with 4 bases separating them. The CDR3 extends over 10 amino acids. CDR3 DNA sequence: TGTGCTAGTGGGTCGACTGAAGCTTTCTTT. Its translation: CASGSTEAFF.

For this clonotype: One base away lies a much larger clone, so this may be a sequencing read error. The rearrangement links TRBV5-5 to TRBJ2-7; a possible D gene is TRBD1 (6 bases). CDR3 size: 15 residues. CDR1 is SGHKS, CDR2 YYEKEE, per germline (reference sequence). CDR3 residues: CASSVEWGRTYEQHF. CDR3 DNA: TGTGCCAGCAGCGTAGAATGGGGGCGAACCTACGAGCAGCACTTC.

Points on this clonotype: A much larger clone lies one base from this, so it may be a read error. This chain joins TRBV5-6 and TRBJ2-2; 8 bases agree with TRBD1. The CDR3 runs 15 residues. The germline V gene has CDR1 SGHDT and CDR2 YYEEEE. CDR3 loop: CASRNRDRNTGELVF. The CDR3 coding sequence is TGTGCCAGCAGAAACCGGGACAGGAACACCGGGGAGCTGGTTTTT.

The rearrangement joins TRBV20-1 to TRBJ2-7; possibly TRBD1 or TRBD2 for D (6 bases each). This CDR3 region has 14 residues. Trimming left V 1 base short and J 2 bases short, with 12 bases between. The germline V gene has CDR1 DFQATT and CDR2 SNEGSKA (reference sequence). The CDR3 DNA reads as TGCAGTGCTAGAGCGGCGGGGACAACCTACGAGCAGTACTTC. Protein product: CSARAAGTTYEQYF.

On this clonotype itself: A much larger clone is a single base away; this may be a read error. J is TRBJ1-5 and V is TRBV6-5, with 7 positions matching TRBD1. In germline, CDR1 is MNHEY, CDR2 SVGAGI. CDR3 length: 15 residues. CDR3: CAGSPRQGSNQPQHF. The CDR3 bases are TGTGCCGGCAGTCCACGACAGGGTAGCAATCAGCCCCAGCATTTT.

Many counts were recorded for this clonotype. The chain recombines TRBV29-1 with TRBJ2-4; D unresolved. This CDR3 region has 14 residues. V dropped 4 bases and J dropped 0 bases, with 10 bases sitting between them. The germline gives CDR1 SQVTM, CDR2 ANQGSEA. The CDR3 region is CSVAQTGAKNIQYF. CDR3 in DNA: TGCAGCGTTGCCCAGACGGGAGCCAAAAACATTCAGTACTTC.

The V gene is TRBV7-2, the J gene TRBJ2-5; TRBD1 aligns across 10 bases. Germline assignment: CDR1 SGHTA and CDR2 FQGNSA. With V trimmed by 4 bases and J by 7 bases, 6 bases remained unmatched. CDR3 size: 14 residues. This CDR3 reads CASSSTGGDGTQYF. The CDR3 DNA follows: TGTGCCAGCAGCTCGACAGGGGGCGACGGGACCCAGTACTTC.

This clonotype has ten or more counts. This chain links TRBV4-1 with TRBJ1-1; D call uncertain. The germline V gene has CDR1 MGHRA and CDR2 YSYEKL. CDR3 length: 13 residues. V was clipped by 2 bases and J by 3 bases, with 7 bases between them. CDR3 nucleotide sequence: TGCGCCAGCAGCCAAAGTAGGTACACTGAAGCTTTCTTT. This translates into CASSQSRYTEAFF.

This clonotype has at least ten counts. This chain connects TRBV29-1 to TRBJ1-2; possible D gene TRBD1, 5 bases. Germline loops: CDR1 SQVTM, CDR2 ANQGSEA. The V and J ends lost 4 bases and 5 bases respectively, with 8 bases between them. This CDR3 is 11 amino acids long. The chain's CDR3 is CSVVGVYGYTF. The DNA of the CDR3 is TGCAGCGTTGTGGGGGTATATGGCTACACCTTC.

This clonotype appeared many times. The chain joins TRBV12-3 or TRBV12-4 to TRBJ2-2; D not certain. The CDR3 contains 15 residues. V lost 5 bases to trimming and J lost 0 bases, with 10 bases between them. This chain's CDR3 is CASSPPTSNTGELFF. In DNA, the CDR3 is TGTGCCAGCAGTCCCCCGACATCGAACACCGGGGAGCTGTTTTTT.

This clonotype was counted at least ten times. This chain uses TRBV7-9 with TRBJ1-1, with 7 bases identical to TRBD1. This CDR3 comprises 11 residues. V shed 5 bases and J 7 bases; nucleotides not matched to a gene: 1. The V gene's germline CDR1 is SEHNR and CDR2 FQNEAQ (reference sequence). The CDR3 sequence is CASSDRDEAFF. The CDR3 DNA is TGTGCCAGCAGCGACAGGGATGAAGCTTTCTTT. Based on the CDR3 plus reference TRBV7-9 and TRBJ1-1, the full variable domain is DTGVSQNPRHKITKRGQNVTFRCDPISEHNRLYWYRQTLGQGPEFLTYFQNEAQLEKSRLLSDRFSAERPKGSFSTLEIQRTEQGDSAMYLCASSDRDEAFFGQGTRLTVV.